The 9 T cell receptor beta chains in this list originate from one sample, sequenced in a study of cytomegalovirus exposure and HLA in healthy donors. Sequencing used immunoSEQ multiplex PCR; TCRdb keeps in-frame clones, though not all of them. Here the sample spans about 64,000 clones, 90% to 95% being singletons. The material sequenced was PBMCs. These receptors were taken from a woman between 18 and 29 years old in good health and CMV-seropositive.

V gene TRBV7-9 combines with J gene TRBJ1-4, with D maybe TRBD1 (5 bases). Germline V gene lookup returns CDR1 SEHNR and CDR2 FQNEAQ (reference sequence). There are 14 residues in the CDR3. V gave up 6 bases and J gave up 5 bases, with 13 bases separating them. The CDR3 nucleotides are TGTGCCAGCAGTCTCGACAGATTGAATGAAAAACTGTTTTTT. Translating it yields CASSLDRLNEKLFF.

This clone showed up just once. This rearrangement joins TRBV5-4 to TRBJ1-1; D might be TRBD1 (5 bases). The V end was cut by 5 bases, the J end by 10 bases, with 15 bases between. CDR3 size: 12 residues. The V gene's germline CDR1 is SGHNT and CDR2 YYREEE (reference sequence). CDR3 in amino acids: CASRRGGDAAFF. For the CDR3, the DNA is TGTGCCAGCAGACGGGGGGGGGATGCAGCTTTCTTT. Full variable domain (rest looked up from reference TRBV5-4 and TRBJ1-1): ETGVTQSPTHLIKTRGQQVTLRCSSQSGHNTVSWYQQALGQGPQFIFQYYREEENGRGNFPPRFSGLQFPNYSSELNVNALELDDSALYLCASRRGGDAAFFGQGTRLTVV.

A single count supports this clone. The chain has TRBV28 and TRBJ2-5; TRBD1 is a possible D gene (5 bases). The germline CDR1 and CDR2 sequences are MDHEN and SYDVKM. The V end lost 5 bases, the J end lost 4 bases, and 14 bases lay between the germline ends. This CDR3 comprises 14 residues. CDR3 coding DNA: TGTGCCAGCAGTCGGATGACAGAGACAGAGACCCAGTACTTC. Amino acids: CASSRMTETETQYF.

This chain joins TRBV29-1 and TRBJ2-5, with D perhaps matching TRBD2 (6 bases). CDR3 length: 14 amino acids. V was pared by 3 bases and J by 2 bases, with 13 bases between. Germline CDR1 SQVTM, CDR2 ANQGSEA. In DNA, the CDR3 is TGCAGCGTTGATTACTTAGCGGAACAAGAGACCCAGTACTTC. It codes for CSVDYLAEQETQYF.

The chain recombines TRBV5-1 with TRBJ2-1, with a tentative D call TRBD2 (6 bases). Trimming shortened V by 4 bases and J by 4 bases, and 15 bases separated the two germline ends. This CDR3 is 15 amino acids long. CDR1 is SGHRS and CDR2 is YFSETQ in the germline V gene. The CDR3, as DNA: TGCGCCAGCAGCCTCGGACTACCCGCGTACAATGAGCAGTTCTTC. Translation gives CASSLGLPAYNEQFF.

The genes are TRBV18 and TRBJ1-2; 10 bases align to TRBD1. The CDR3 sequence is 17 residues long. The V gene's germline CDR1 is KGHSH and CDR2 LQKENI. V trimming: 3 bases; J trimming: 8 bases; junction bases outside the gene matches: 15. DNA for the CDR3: TGTGCCAGCTCACCTGACATCGACAGGGGGCGCACCGGCGGCTACACCTTC. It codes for CASSPDIDRGRTGGYTF.

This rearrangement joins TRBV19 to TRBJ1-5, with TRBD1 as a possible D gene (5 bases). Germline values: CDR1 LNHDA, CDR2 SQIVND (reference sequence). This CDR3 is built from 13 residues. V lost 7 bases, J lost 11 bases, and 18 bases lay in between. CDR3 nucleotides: TGTGCCAGTACCCTGACGGGGGGGGTAGCCCAGCATTTT. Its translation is CASTLTGGVAQHF.

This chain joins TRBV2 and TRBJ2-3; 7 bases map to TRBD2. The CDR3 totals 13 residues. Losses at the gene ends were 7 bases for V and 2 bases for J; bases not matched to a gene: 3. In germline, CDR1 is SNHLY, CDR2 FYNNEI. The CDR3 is CASMGGITDTQYF. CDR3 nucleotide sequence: TGTGCCAGCATGGGGGGGATCACAGATACGCAGTATTTT.

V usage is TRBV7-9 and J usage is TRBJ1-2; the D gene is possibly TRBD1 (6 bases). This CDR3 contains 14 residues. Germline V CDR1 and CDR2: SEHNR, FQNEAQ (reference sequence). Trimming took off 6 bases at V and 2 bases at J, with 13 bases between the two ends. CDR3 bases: TGTGCCAGCAGGTCCCCGACAGGAAACTATGGCTACACCTTC. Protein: CASRSPTGNYGYTF.